This T cell receptor beta chain stems from a study of T cells in Graves' hyperthyroidism and ophthalmopathy. Diagnoses were established using clinical symptoms, serum thyroxine and TRAb, thyroid ultrasound and orbital computed tomography. Worth noting for this clonotype: Its matching antigen is unknown. One end of the junction is discordant with germline, which a read error may explain.

The TCR beta CDR3 regions underwent amplification using RNA transcripts as the source. Carried out on the TCR CDR3, a first-round RT-PCR used the HTBI primer set. TCRdb reprocessed the multiplex PCR reads via MiXCR and lists one record per CDR3 protein. The sample comprises 650,000 to 800,000 distinct CDR3 sequences, about 45% of which are singletons, and approximately 6.8% rests with the top ten. Germline CDR1 reads MNHEY; CDR2 reads SVGEGT. The CDR3 covers 16 residues. Study outcomes and limitations: Also found in blood were most expanded thyroid clonotypes above 0.001. Separation of ophthalmopathy from stable hyperthyroidism was achieved by a 13 V-J model. The model anticipated ophthalmopathy a median around six months pre-onset.

Sample: peripheral blood or thyroid tissue (not recorded which). V usage is TRBV6-2 or TRBV6-3 and J usage is TRBJ1-5; TRBD1 matches at 7 bases. The sequence derives from an adult man with Graves' disease, either hyperthyroidism or ophthalmopathy (not recorded which). The CDR3 loop is CATSNSGTVNNQPQHF. The DNA for the CDR3 is TGTGCCACCAGTAACTCCGGGACAGTAAACAATCAGCCCCAGCATTTT.